These 21 T cell receptor beta chains came from one sample sequenced in a study of early T cells in non-severe SARS-CoV-2 infection. One entry per CDR3 protein results from TCRdb running MiXCR on the 5' RACE reads. Among 90,000 to 120,000 distinct CDR3 sequences listed, roughly 11% were seen once. Material: whole blood. The receptor set was obtained from an adult who was a healthcare worker with PCR-confirmed SARS-CoV-2 infection or an uninfected control (not recorded which).

This clonotype was observed a few times. The chain links TRBV23-1 to TRBJ2-7; TRBD2 is a possible D gene (5 bases). TRBV23-1 is an ORF, and what it does is uncertain. V was clipped by 8 bases and J by 0 bases, with 14 bases between them. The CDR3 loop spans 14 amino acids. The CDR3 DNA reads as TGCGCCAGCTGCCGGGAACTGGTCTCCTACGAGCAGTACTTC. Encoded protein: CASCRELVSYEQYF.

This clonotype appeared many times. The rearrangement joins TRBV20-1 to TRBJ1-6; D unresolved. CDR3 length: 17 residues. Looked up from germline, CDR1 is DFQATT and CDR2 is SNEGSKA (reference sequence). The ends were cut back, 2 bases at V and 5 bases at J, with 19 bases in the middle. The CDR3 sequence: CSARNEEAGDNNSPLHF. CDR3 DNA: TGCAGTGCTAGAAATGAGGAGGCCGGGGATAATAATTCACCCCTCCACTTT.

This chain links TRBV29-1 with TRBJ2-3; D unclear. V gave up 5 bases and J gave up 10 bases, with 10 bases separating them. The CDR3 sequence is 10 residues long. The V gene's germline CDR1 is SQVTM and CDR2 ANQGSEA. The CDR3 DNA reads as TGCAGCGTTAGACTTTCTTCGCAGTATTTT. It is translated as CSVRLSSQYF.

This clonotype was observed many times. The gene calls are TRBV6-6 and TRBJ1-2, with TRBD1 matching 10 bases. The J segment lost 6 bases and the V segment lost 2 bases, leaving 9 bases of the junction unmatched. The germline CDR1 and CDR2 sequences are MNHNY and SVGAGI (reference sequence). The CDR3 length is 16 residues. CDR3 region: CASSYPERDRGDGYTF. The CDR3 DNA sequence: TGTGCCAGCAGTTACCCCGAGAGGGACAGGGGAGATGGCTACACCTTC.

This clonotype showed up just a few times. The rearrangement joins TRBV19 to TRBJ2-2; TRBD1 or TRBD2 may be the D gene (5 bases each). V gave up 9 bases and J gave up 6 bases, with 17 bases separating them. This CDR3 spans 14 amino acids. Germline V gene sequence: CDR1 LNHDA, CDR2 SQIVND (reference sequence). The CDR3 here is CASSNGGTAGELFF. CDR3 DNA sequence: TGTGCCAGCTCCAATGGGGGAACGGCCGGGGAGCTGTTTTTT.

For the CDR3, the DNA is TGTGCCAGCAGCGTGAGGGGGTCGAGCACTGAAGCTTTCTTT. Translated, it gives CASSVRGSSTEAFF. The chain carries TRBV9 and TRBJ1-1; possibly TRBD1 for D (6 bases). V lost 2 bases and J lost 4, with 12 bases in between. CDR1 SGDLS and CDR2 YYNGEE come from the germline V gene. This CDR3 has 14 amino acids.

Here the CDR3 reads CASSLSGAGNQPQHF. For the CDR3, the DNA is TGTGCCAGCAGCTTAAGCGGGGCGGGCAATCAGCCCCAGCATTTT. V usage is TRBV7-6 and J usage is TRBJ1-5, with D perhaps matching TRBD1 (5 bases). This CDR3 spans 15 amino acids. Germline V gene sequence: CDR1 SGHVS, CDR2 FNYEAQ. V was trimmed by 2 bases and J by 2 bases, leaving 10 bases between them.

This clonotype has a count of ten or more. The V call is TRBV29-1, the J call TRBJ2-7; D may be TRBD2 (6 bases). Germline V gene sequence: CDR1 SQVTM, CDR2 ANQGSEA. V lost 3 bases to trimming and J lost 4 bases, with 16 bases between them. CDR3 length: 14 amino acids. CDR3 in amino acids: CSVEFGSGSYEQYF. The CDR3 region has the DNA TGCAGCGTTGAGTTCGGGAGTGGCAGTTACGAGCAGTACTTC.

The sample holds a few counts of this clonotype. The rearrangement joins TRBV28 to TRBJ2-5; 7 bases map to TRBD1. CDR1 MDHEN and CDR2 SYDVKM come from the germline V gene. CDR3 length: 17 residues. The junction had 13 bases not matched to a gene; V was cut back by 6 bases and J by 0 bases. The DNA of the CDR3 is TGTGCCAGCAGACGGCCCCCGGGACAGACCAACCAAGAGACCCAGTACTTC. It yields the protein CASRRPPGQTNQETQYF.

The sample holds a few counts of this clonotype. The CDR3 here is CASSNYGYTF. CDR3 coding DNA: TGTGCCAGCAGTAACTATGGCTACACCTTC. The chain recombines TRBV6-6 with TRBJ1-2; D remains unclear. Germline CDR1 and CDR2: MNHNY and SVGAGI (reference sequence). V shed 5 bases and J shed 2 bases, with 0 bases lying between them. The CDR3 contains 10 residues.

There are many counts of this clonotype. The V call is TRBV29-1, the J call TRBJ1-1, with a possible D match to TRBD1 (5 bases). Trimming took off 6 bases at V and 10 bases at J, with 15 bases between the two ends. Germline V lookup: CDR1 SQVTM, CDR2 ANQGSEA. The CDR3 has 11 residues. The chain's CDR3 is CSVLVGVGAFF. Here the CDR3 DNA reads TGCAGCGTCCTCGTGGGGGTCGGAGCTTTCTTT.

V gene TRBV2 combines with J gene TRBJ2-1; the D is unclear. The CDR3 has 13 amino acids. The V end lost 5 bases, the J end lost 7 bases, and 12 bases lay between the germline ends. Per germline, CDR1 SNHLY and CDR2 FYNNEI. CDR3 nucleotides: TGTGCCAGCAGTATATCCTTGGCTAATGAGCAGTTCTTC. Translation: CASSISLANEQFF.

This clonotype was found a few times. The chain combines TRBV6-2 or TRBV6-3 with TRBJ2-7; 7 positions agree with TRBD2. The CDR3 spans 14 residues. Losses at the gene ends were 6 bases for V and 3 bases for J; bases not matched to a gene: 8. In germline, CDR1 is MNHEY, CDR2 SVGEGT. CDR3 amino acids: CASRPGTNIYEQYF. Here the CDR3 DNA reads TGTGCCAGCAGACCCGGGACTAACATCTACGAGCAGTACTTC.

The chain joins TRBV7-9 to TRBJ2-7; the D gene is possibly TRBD2 (5 bases). V shed 3 bases and J shed 2 bases, with 8 bases lying between them. This CDR3 is built from 13 residues. Germline V gene lookup returns CDR1 SEHNR and CDR2 FQNEAQ (reference sequence). As DNA, the CDR3 is TGTGCCAGCAGCTTGAGCGGAGCCTACGAGCAGTACTTC. Amino acids: CASSLSGAYEQYF.

In this sample, this clonotype turned up many times. This CDR3 is CASSQEQLAVGELFF. The CDR3, as DNA: TGCGCCAGCAGCCAGGAACAACTAGCGGTCGGGGAGCTGTTTTTT. The chain joins TRBV4-1 to TRBJ2-2; TRBD2 agrees at 8 bases. The trim removed 3 bases at V and 7 bases at J, leaving 7 bases unmatched. The germline V gene encodes CDR1 MGHRA and CDR2 YSYEKL. The CDR3 is 15 amino acids.

By its share, this clonotype is medium-sized. The chain links TRBV19 to TRBJ2-2; D might be TRBD2 (5 bases). Germline CDR1 LNHDA, CDR2 SQIVND (reference sequence). The CDR3 contains 13 residues. Trimming stripped 7 bases from V and 1 base from J, with 7 bases between. The CDR3, as DNA: TGTGCCAGTATGGAGGAGAACACCGGGGAGCTGTTTTTT. The encoded protein is CASMEENTGELFF.

This clonotype appeared a few times. CDR3 protein: CSARDYYADRGDHEQYF. The CDR3 bases are TGCAGTGCTAGAGATTATTACGCGGACAGGGGGGACCACGAGCAGTACTTC. The chain is built from TRBV20-1 and TRBJ2-7; TRBD1 aligns across 10 bases. With V trimmed by 0 bases and J by 5 bases, 13 bases remained unmatched. The CDR3 runs 17 residues. Per germline, CDR1 DFQATT and CDR2 SNEGSKA (reference sequence).

This chain connects TRBV15 to TRBJ2-7; TRBD2 is a possible D gene (6 bases). Germline loops: CDR1 LNHNV, CDR2 YYDKDF (reference sequence). This CDR3 has 13 residues. V shed 8 bases and J shed 1 base, with 12 bases lying between them. The CDR3 spells CATRSGPSYEQYF. The CDR3 DNA reads as TGTGCCACCCGAAGCGGGCCTTCCTACGAGCAGTACTTC.

The chain joins TRBV7-8 to TRBJ1-1, with D unclear. This CDR3 is built from 12 residues. Per germline, CDR1 SGHVS and CDR2 FQNEAQ. V dropped 5 bases and J dropped 7 bases, with 11 bases sitting between them. CDR3: CASSPRGNEAFF. In DNA, the CDR3 is TGTGCCAGCAGCCCCCGAGGGAATGAAGCTTTCTTT.

This clonotype was picked up many times. The chain couples TRBV9 to TRBJ2-7; D is possibly TRBD1 (5 bases). Trimming removed 5 bases at V and 1 base at J, with 13 bases between. Looked up from germline, CDR1 is SGDLS and CDR2 is YYNGEE. The CDR3 contains 14 residues. This CDR3 reads CASSADIFSYEQYF. CDR3 DNA: TGTGCCAGCAGTGCGGACATTTTTTCCTACGAGCAGTACTTC.

This chain's CDR3 is CASRGRTGANTEAFF. DNA for the CDR3: TGTGCCAGCAGGGGGAGGACAGGAGCGAACACTGAAGCTTTCTTT. V usage is TRBV6-5 and J usage is TRBJ1-1, with 7 bases lining up with TRBD1. CDR1 MNHEY and CDR2 SVGAGI come from the germline V gene. The CDR3 spans 15 residues. With V trimmed by 6 bases and J by 1 base, 8 bases remained unmatched.